This entry is about one TCR beta chain. As yet, its antigen is unknown. Germline CDR1 is LNHDA and CDR2 is SQIVND (reference sequence). This CDR3 comprises 13 residues. Trimming took 3 bases from V and 5 from J; bases not matched to a gene: 3. This sample is drawn from a study of identifying expanded T cells in peripheral blood. Findings and limits, study-wide: Roughly two-week clone count variance significantly increased as total template count grew. Differentially abundant clones: around 1.2 between replicates, around 17 at approximately 13 days, under 25 at four.

Generated by immunoSEQ multiplex PCR, the TCRdb table keeps only in-frame clones and is missing some. The data contain around 91,000 clones, 88% of them singletons. Collection occurred without any documented infections or immune events in donors. The chain links TRBV19 to TRBJ2-5, with 7 bases lining up with TRBD2. The sequence derives from a person aged 18 to 75 in good health. Sequencing was performed on blood. This CDR3 is CASSMTRGETQYF. The CDR3 nucleotides read TGTGCCAGTAGTATGACGCGGGGGGAGACCCAGTACTTC.